This entry concerns a single T cell receptor (beta chain). There is no known antigen for this receptor. Base qualities are not provided; no much larger clone lies one nucleotide away. These data are taken from a study of radiation and T cells in renal cell carcinoma (dated by TCRdb to 2019 to 2021). At the level of the whole study: In total, some 52 samples underwent TCR beta sequencing: approximately 25 tumors plus 27 peripheral blood samples. The final blood draw took place at 4 weeks after radiation, the same time as nephrectomy. In the 45 to 65 samples combined, some 4,100,000 unique CDR3 nucleotide sequences were found, encoding roughly 2,500,000 unique CDR3 amino acid sequences. Findings and caveats that apply to the study as a whole: Because pretreatment tumor biopsies were not available, the baseline intratumoral presence of clonotypes could not be determined. Top tumor clonotypes rose in blood from baseline to 2 weeks post-radiation, then contracted by 4 weeks, suggesting transient expansion of tumor-resident clones. Because the trial had a single-armed design, the trial could not examine how radiation dose or scheduling affected the TCR repertoire. Tracking of blood repertoire dynamics stopped at more than three weeks after treatment, with no follow-up past that point.

Read against the paper, the sample's time point label means: blood 4 weeks post-SBRT, at nephrectomy. The treatment or condition tag for this specimen amounts to: 15 Gy SBRT to primary tumor, nephrectomy 4 weeks later. Samples came from a clinical trial, in which primary renal cell carcinomas received 15 Gy stereotactic body radiation therapy followed by nephrectomy 4 weeks later. To track tumor-enriched clonotypes, serial peripheral blood was sampled from radiation-treated patients at baseline and at 2 weeks and 4 weeks after SBRT. All patients had renal cell carcinoma with clear cell pathology. The QIAamp DNA Blood Mini Kit (Qiagen) was used to prepare genomic DNA for TCR sequencing. The analyses included only samples that passed all quality control checks. The immunoSEQ kit was used, according to the manufacturer's recommendations, to generate TCR beta libraries from genomic DNA. Library preparation used a first multiplex PCR with proprietary primers, then a second PCR adding unique barcodes, with bead cleanups after each round. A positive control reaction and a negative control reaction, both provided in the kit, were run with every batch of samples. The final libraries were assessed on an Agilent 4200 TapeStation D1000 ScreenTape, pooled by volume, and quantified by qPCR. An Illumina NextSeq500 fitted with a MidOutput 150-cycle cartridge performed the sequencing, running 156 Read1 cycles and 15 Index1 cycles with the kit's custom primers. The pooled library was loaded at 0.9 to 1 pM, with a 20% PhiX control spiked in. Per the original workflow: The vendor-processed data were analyzed in R, and a clonotype was defined as all T cells that share the same CDR3 nucleotide sequence. In the clone abundance analyses, frequencies in each sample were normalized to that sample's 10,000 most abundant clones. Before analysis, public T cell clones were removed, and these numbered fewer than six per sample on average. Tumor-enriched and baseline blood-enriched clonotypes were defined by at least a 32-fold difference in abundance between compartments. A beta-binomial differential abundance model was used to identify clonotypes that were expanded or contracted between blood time points. Tumor-blood repertoire similarity was measured with the Baroni-Urbani and Buser coefficient, and groups were compared using two-tailed Wilcoxon tests in R. This immuneACCESS table, as held by TCRdb, lists in-frame sequences with V and J called but not all clones. Of the missing ones, under half trace to an unresolved V gene in checked studies; the others have no known cause. D and trimming were read from the DNA, whereas the V and J calls and clone size are those reported in that table. This sample is represented by around 140,000 clones; 80% to 90% of them were singletons. 15% to 20% of the sample lies in the top ten.

Inclusive of the bounding cysteine and phenylalanine, the CDR3 is 16 residues long. Of all the DNA, just the CDR3 is kept, 48 bases in frame from base 1. Germline trimming amounts to 7 bases on V and 1 base on J, with 10 as the count of junction bases outside the gene matches. The germline V gene (reference sequence) provides CDR1 MNHNY and CDR2 SVGAGI. The clonotype was recovered from a woman aged 45-60 years with renal cell carcinoma. Sequences were derived from blood, sampled from a patient whose treatment included radiotherapy and nephrectomy. The chain is assembled from TRBV6-6 and TRBJ1-2; 9 of the junction bases match TRBD1. The bases are TGTGCCAGCACCGCCGGGACAGGGAAGGGTAACTATGGCTACACCTTC. Its coded protein is CASTAGTGKGNYGYTF.